The source of this T cell receptor beta chain is a study of T-cell memory formation after mild COVID-19 (TCRdb year 2021). Regarding the study in general: TCR sequence clusters from the two donors were found to be largely donor specific. In two donors, T-cell clones that expanded and contracted after mild COVID-19 were followed by sequencing TCRalpha and TCRbeta repertoires longitudinally. Two young, previously healthy adult volunteers, one female and one male, were included in the cohort.

TCRdb shows the sequencer as Illumina NovaSeq 6000. cDNA libraries for TCRalpha and TCRbeta were prepared by 5'RACE using constant-segment primers, with sample barcodes and unique molecular identifiers added. Trizol reagent was used to extract RNA from every sample. Library amplification was performed in two PCR steps, and a second sample barcode and Illumina TruSeq adapters were introduced in the second step. The libraries were sequenced on an Illumina NovaSeq using 2 x 150 bp paired-end reads. The authors' pipeline ran thus. The reads were demultiplexed and collapsed into UMI-guided consensus sequences using migec v1.2.7. Using mixcr v2.1.11, the UMI consensuses were aligned to TRA and TRB V and J templates and assembled into clonotypes. A clonotype was counted as expanded or contracted only when both edgeR and NoisET called the clonotype significant, with the noise models trained on biological replicates. For edgeR calls, a false discovery rate-adjusted p below 0.01 and a log2 fold-change threshold of 1 were applied. PCA with hierarchical clustering of max-normalized trajectories of the 1000 most abundant clonotypes was used as exploratory dynamics analysis. Each responding clone was given a CD4 or CD8 phenotype based on the CD4+ and CD8+ repertoires, which had been sequenced separately. In TCRdb, the public reads were trimmed at Q25 with fastp and aligned with MiXCR, with productive beta chains retained. Merged by CDR3 protein, the rows form single entries marked with the most common genes and DNA. The V and J calls were not made by the authors but by TCRdb's processing. Recorded for this sample are 250,000 to 350,000 distinct CDR3 sequences; roughly a fifth of them occurred a single time. Roughly 21% of the sample is held by the ten biggest clonotypes.

Paper-wide results and their limitations: Contracting CD4+ clones appeared mostly in the CM and EM memory subsets, whereas CD8+ clones were enriched in EMRA. Clones that contracted from day 15 to 85 showed balanced CD4/CD8 phenotypes, whereas a second wave of clones that expanded from day 15 to 37 leaned towards CD4+. Whether the second-wave clones peaking on day 37 were SARS-CoV-2 specific was not confirmed. The study included only a couple of mild cases, and larger cohorts that include severe cases with pre-infection samples were judged to be necessary. The detection of some responding clones in pre-infection memory suggests that pre-existing cross-reactive memory T cells joined the SARS-CoV-2 response.

Compared with germline, V lacks 5 bases and J lacks 5 bases; bases without a gene match: 4. The cysteine opens and the phenylalanine closes a CDR3 of 14 amino acids. Only CDR3 DNA is held: 42 bases, read in frame from base 1. Ficoll-Paque density gradient centrifugation was the method used to isolate PBMCs. This clonotype was observed a few times. Its antigen is not yet known. Base qualities are not provided; no much larger clone lies one nucleotide away. This receptor was identified in a man aged 18 to 29 who had mild COVID-19 (a few samples of this study predate the infection). The sample titles of this study are shuffled in the database, so cell type and time point are left out; the donor was told from shared clones. The V and J genes are TRBV12-3 or TRBV12-4 and TRBJ2-3, and TRBD1 aligns with 10 junction nucleotides. Material for sequencing was PBMCs or a T cell subset sorted from them (not recorded which). CDR3 loop: CASSDRGRGDTQYF. The nucleotides are TGTGCCAGCAGTGACAGGGGGCGGGGAGATACGCAGTATTTT.